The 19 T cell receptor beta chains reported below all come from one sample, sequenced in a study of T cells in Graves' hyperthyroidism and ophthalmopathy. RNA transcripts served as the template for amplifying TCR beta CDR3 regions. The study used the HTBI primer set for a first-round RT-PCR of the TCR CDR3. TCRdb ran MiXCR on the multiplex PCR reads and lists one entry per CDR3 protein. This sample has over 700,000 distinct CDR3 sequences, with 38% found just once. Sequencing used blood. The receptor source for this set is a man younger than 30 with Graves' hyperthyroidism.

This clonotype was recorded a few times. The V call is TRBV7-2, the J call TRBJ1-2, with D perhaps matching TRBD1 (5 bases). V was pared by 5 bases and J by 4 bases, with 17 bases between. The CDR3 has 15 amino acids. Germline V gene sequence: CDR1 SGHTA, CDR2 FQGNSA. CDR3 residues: CASSLGVPHLYGYTF. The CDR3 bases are TGTGCCAGCAGCCTGGGGGTACCGCACCTCTATGGCTACACCTTC.

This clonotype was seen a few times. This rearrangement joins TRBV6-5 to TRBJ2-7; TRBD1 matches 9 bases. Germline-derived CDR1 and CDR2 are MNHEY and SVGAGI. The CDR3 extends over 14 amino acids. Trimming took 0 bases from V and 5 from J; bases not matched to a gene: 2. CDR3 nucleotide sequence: TGTGCCAGCAGTTACTCCGGGACAGGGAACGAGCAGTACTTC. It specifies CASSYSGTGNEQYF.

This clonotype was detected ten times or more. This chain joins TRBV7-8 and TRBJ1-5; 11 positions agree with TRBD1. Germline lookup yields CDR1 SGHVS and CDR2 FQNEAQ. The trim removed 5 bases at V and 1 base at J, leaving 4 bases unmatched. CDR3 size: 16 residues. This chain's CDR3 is CASSLGTGGSNQPQHF. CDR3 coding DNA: TGTGCCAGCAGCCTCGGGACAGGGGGAAGCAATCAGCCCCAGCATTTT.

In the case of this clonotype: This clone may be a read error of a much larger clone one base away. CDR3 in DNA: TGTGCCATCAGTGGGGTTGAGGCGGCGAGCGGCGAGCAGTACTTC. Protein product: CAISGVEAASGEQYF. The chain uses TRBV10-3 and TRBJ2-7; TRBD2 is a possible D gene (5 bases). V lost 4 bases and J 6 bases, leaving 19 bases between the germline ends. This CDR3 comprises 15 residues. Germline CDR1 is ENHRY and CDR2 is SYGVKD.

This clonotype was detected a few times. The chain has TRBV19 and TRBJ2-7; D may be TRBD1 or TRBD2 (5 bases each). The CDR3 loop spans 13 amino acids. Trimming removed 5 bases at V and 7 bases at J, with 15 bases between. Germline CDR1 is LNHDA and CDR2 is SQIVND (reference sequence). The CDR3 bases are TGTGCCAGTAGTCTGGGGCCACTAGGGGAGCAGTACTTC. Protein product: CASSLGPLGEQYF.

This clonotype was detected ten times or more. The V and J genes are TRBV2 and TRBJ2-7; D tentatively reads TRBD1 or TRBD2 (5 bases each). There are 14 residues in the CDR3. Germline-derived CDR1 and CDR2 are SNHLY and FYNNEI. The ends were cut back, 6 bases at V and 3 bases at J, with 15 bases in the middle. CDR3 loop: CASRARDRYYEQYF. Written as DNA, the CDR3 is TGTGCCAGCAGGGCCCGGGACCGATACTACGAGCAGTACTTC.

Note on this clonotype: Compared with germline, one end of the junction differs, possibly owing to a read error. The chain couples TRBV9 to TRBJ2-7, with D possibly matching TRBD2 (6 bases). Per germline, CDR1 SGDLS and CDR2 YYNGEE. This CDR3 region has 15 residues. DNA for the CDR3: TGTACCAGCAGCGTCGGAGGGACGGACTCCTACGAGCAGTACTTC. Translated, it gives CTSSVGGTDSYEQYF.

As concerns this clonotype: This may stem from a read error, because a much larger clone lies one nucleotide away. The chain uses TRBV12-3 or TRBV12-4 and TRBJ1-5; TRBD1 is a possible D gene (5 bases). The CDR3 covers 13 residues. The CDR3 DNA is TGTGCCGGCAGTTTACACCAGCAGGGCCCCGTGCATTTT. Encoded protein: CAGSLHQQGPVHF.

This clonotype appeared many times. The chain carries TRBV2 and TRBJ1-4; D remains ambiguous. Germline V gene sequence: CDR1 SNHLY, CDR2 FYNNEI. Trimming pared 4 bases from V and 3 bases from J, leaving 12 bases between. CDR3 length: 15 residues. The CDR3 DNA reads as TGTGCCAGCAGTGGGTCGCCAGGCGCTAATGAAAAACTGTTTTTT. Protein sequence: CASSGSPGANEKLFF.

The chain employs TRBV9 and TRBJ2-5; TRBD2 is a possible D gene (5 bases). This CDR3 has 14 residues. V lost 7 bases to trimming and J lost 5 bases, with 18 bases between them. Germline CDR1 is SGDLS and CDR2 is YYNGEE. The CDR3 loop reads CASSPHPSGETQYF. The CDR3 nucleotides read TGTGCCAGCTCACCCCATCCATCGGGGGAGACCCAGTACTTC.

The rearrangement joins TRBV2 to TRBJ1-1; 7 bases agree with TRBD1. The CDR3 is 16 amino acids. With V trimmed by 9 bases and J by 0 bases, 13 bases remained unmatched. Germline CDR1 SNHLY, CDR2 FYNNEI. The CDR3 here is CASGGQPKRMNTEAFF. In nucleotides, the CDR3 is TGTGCCAGTGGGGGACAGCCAAAAAGAATGAACACTGAAGCTTTCTTT.

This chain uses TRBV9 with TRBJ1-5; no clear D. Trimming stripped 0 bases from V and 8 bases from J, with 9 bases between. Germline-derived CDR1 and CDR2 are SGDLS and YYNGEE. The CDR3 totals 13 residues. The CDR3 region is CASSVEDAEPQHF. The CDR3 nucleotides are TGTGCCAGCAGCGTAGAGGACGCGGAGCCCCAGCATTTT.

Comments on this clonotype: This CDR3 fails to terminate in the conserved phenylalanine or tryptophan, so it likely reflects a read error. The CDR3 loop reads CASSPGNNQPQHV. In DNA form, the CDR3 reads TGTGCCAGTAGTCCGGGTAACAATCAGCCCCAGCATGTT. The chain joins TRBV19 to TRBJ1-5; unclear D gene. The V gene lost 5 bases and the J gene lost 3 bases, with 8 bases spanning the gap. This CDR3 region has 13 residues. In germline, CDR1 is LNHDA, CDR2 SQIVND (reference sequence).

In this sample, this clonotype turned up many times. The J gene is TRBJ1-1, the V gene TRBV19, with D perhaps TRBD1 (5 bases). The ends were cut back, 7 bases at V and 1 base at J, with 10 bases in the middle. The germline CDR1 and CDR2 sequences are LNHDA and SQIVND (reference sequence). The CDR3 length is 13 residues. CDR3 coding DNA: TGTGCCAGTACCCAGACAGCGAACACTGAAGCTTTCTTT. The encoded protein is CASTQTANTEAFF. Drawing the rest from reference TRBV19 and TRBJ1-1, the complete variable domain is DGGITQSPKYLFRKEGQNVTLSCEQNLNHDAMYWYRQDPGQGLRLIYYSQIVNDFQKGDIAEGYSVSREKKESFPLTVTSAQKNPTAFYLCASTQTANTEAFFGQGTRLTVV.

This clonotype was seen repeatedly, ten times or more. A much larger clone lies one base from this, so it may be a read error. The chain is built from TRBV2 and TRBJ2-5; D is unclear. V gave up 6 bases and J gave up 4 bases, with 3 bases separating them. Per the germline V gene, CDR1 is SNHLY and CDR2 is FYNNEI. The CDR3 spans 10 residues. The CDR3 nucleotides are TGTGCCAGCAGGGTAGAGACCCAGTACTTC. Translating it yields CASRVETQYF. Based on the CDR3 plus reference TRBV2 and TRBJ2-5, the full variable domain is EPEVTQTPSHQVTQMGQEVILRCVPISNHLYFYWYRQILGQKVEFLVSFYNNEISEKSEIFDDQFSVERPDGSNFTLKIRSTKLEDSAMYFCASRVETQYFGPGTRLLVL.

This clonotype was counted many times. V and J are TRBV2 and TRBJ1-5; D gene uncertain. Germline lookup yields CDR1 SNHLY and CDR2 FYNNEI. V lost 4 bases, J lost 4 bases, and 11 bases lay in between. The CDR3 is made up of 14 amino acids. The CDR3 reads CASSAGELNQPQHF. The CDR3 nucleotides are TGTGCCAGCAGTGCAGGTGAACTTAATCAGCCCCAGCATTTT. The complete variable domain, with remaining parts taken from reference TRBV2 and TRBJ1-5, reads EPEVTQTPSHQVTQMGQEVILRCVPISNHLYFYWYRQILGQKVEFLVSFYNNEISEKSEIFDDQFSVERPDGSNFTLKIRSTKLEDSAMYFCASSAGELNQPQHFGDGTRLSIL.

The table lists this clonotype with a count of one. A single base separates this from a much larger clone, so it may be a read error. The CDR3 DNA reads as TGTGCCAGCAGCTCGACCAGGCGGGGGAAACTGTTTTTT. This translates into CASSSTRRGKLFF. This rearrangement joins TRBV6-2 or TRBV6-3 to TRBJ1-4; D might be TRBD1 (5 bases). CDR3 size: 13 residues. Trimming pared 6 bases from V and 11 bases from J, leaving 16 bases between. Looked up from germline, CDR1 is MNHEY and CDR2 is SVGEGT.

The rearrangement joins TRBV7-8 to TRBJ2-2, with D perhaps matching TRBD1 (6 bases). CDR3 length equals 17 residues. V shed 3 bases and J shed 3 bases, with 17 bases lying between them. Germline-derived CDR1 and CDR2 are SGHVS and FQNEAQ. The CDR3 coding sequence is TGTGCCAGCAGCTTGCCGTCAACAGGGTCAGACACCGGGGAGCTGTTTTTT. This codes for CASSLPSTGSDTGELFF.

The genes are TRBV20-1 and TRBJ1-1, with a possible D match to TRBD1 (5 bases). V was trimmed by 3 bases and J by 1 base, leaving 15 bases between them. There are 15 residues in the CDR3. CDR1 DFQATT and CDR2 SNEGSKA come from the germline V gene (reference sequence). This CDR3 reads CSASGAGKGNTEAFF. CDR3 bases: TGCAGTGCTAGCGGGGCCGGCAAAGGGAACACTGAAGCTTTCTTT.